These 9 T cell receptor beta chains came from one sample sequenced in a study of blood T cell repertoires in COVID-19 (dated by TCRdb to 2018 to 2020). Libraries came from the immunoSEQ multiplex PCR assay. What TCRdb holds here is the immuneACCESS table cut down to in-frame rearrangements. Part of the clones is not present; checked against another copy, under half of the missing clones reflect an unresolved V gene, and the others are unexplained. This sample lists around 230,000 clones; roughly 80% were detected once. The ten biggest clones cover around 12% of the sample. The specimen was peripheral blood. The receptors were gathered from a woman aged 55-75 years with active or convalescent COVID-19.

The genes are TRBV19 and TRBJ2-7, with TRBD1 as a possible D gene (5 bases). In germline, CDR1 is LNHDA, CDR2 SQIVND (reference sequence). This CDR3 has 12 amino acids. With 6 bases removed from V and 2 bases from J, the gap between germline ends came to 8 bases. Here the CDR3 DNA reads TGTGCCAGTAGCGACAGAGCCTACGAGCAGTACTTC. Its translation: CASSDRAYEQYF.

V gene TRBV10-3 combines with J gene TRBJ1-4; possibly TRBD1 for D (6 bases). The CDR3 extends over 15 amino acids. V lost 3 bases to trimming and J lost 6 bases, with 14 bases between them. Germline assignment: CDR1 ENHRY and CDR2 SYGVKD. The CDR3 is CAISEFPGQDEKLFF. The CDR3 bases are TGTGCCATCAGTGAATTCCCGGGACAAGATGAAAAACTGTTTTTT.

The rearrangement links TRBV19 to TRBJ1-1; possibly TRBD1 for D (6 bases). V lost 6 bases and J lost 1, with 12 bases in between. This CDR3 region has 14 residues. Germline CDR1 LNHDA, CDR2 SQIVND (reference sequence). CDR3 loop: CASSRQDSNTEAFF. The CDR3 DNA reads as TGTGCCAGTAGCCGACAGGACTCGAACACTGAAGCTTTCTTT.

The chain links TRBV30 to TRBJ1-3; D possibly corresponds to TRBD1 (6 bases). The germline V gene encodes CDR1 GTSNPN and CDR2 SVGIG (reference sequence). Trimming removed 4 bases at V and 3 bases at J, with 16 bases between. The CDR3 is made up of 15 amino acids. Here the CDR3 DNA reads TGTGCCTGGACCGGGGGAGGGGGGCTTGGAAACACCATATATTTT. This encodes CAWTGGGGLGNTIYF.

V gene TRBV7-9 combines with J gene TRBJ1-5; the match to TRBD1 covers 7 bases. CDR3 length: 15 residues. The germline V gene has CDR1 SEHNR and CDR2 FQNEAQ (reference sequence). With 3 bases clipped from V and 7 bases from J, the junction kept 9 bases outside the gene matches. The CDR3: CASSLQTGYQQPQHF. CDR3 nucleotide sequence: TGTGCCAGCAGCTTGCAGACAGGGTACCAACAGCCCCAGCATTTT.

This chain uses TRBV13 with TRBJ2-3; weak D call: TRBD2 (7 bases). The germline V and J ends were trimmed by 3 bases and 4 bases, with 17 bases remaining between them. In germline, CDR1 is PRHDT, CDR2 FYEKMQ (reference sequence). The CDR3 sequence is 16 residues long. The CDR3 protein is CASSLGGPPLADTQYF. The CDR3 DNA sequence: TGTGCCAGCAGCTTGGGGGGGCCCCCGCTTGCAGATACGCAGTATTTT.

This clone has just a few counts. The V gene is TRBV5-6, the J gene TRBJ1-2; 10 bases map to TRBD1. This CDR3 region has 16 residues. Germline V CDR1 and CDR2: SGHDT, YYEEEE. Germline trimming cut 1 base from V and 0 bases from J; bases unmatched to any gene: 3. This CDR3 is CASSLKGQGSNYGYTF. Here the CDR3 DNA reads TGTGCCAGCAGCTTGAAGGGACAGGGGTCTAACTATGGCTACACCTTC. The full variable domain, in which reference TRBV5-6 and TRBJ1-2 provide the parts outside the CDR3, is DAGVTQSPTHLIKTRGQQVTLRCSPKSGHDTVSWYQQALGQGPQFIFQYYEEEERQRGNFPDRFSGHQFPNYSSELNVNALLLGDSALYLCASSLKGQGSNYGYTFGSGTRLTVV.

The rearrangement joins TRBV7-2 to TRBJ2-2; D is uncertain. CDR1 is SGHTA and CDR2 is FQGNSA in the germline V gene. The CDR3 sequence is 15 residues long. Trimming left V 5 bases short and J 2 bases short, with 12 bases between. CDR3 sequence (DNA): TGTGCCAGCAGCACACCAGGAATAAACACCGGGGAGCTGTTTTTT. It is translated as CASSTPGINTGELFF.

The V call is TRBV4-3, the J call TRBJ1-3; D gene ambiguous. The CDR3 runs to 17 residues. V was pared by 0 bases and J by 0 bases, with 12 bases between. The germline CDR1 and CDR2 sequences are LGHNA and YSLEER. The CDR3 region has the DNA TGCGCCAGCAGCCAAGATTGGACTCGGGGCTCTGGAAACACCATATATTTT. This gives the protein CASSQDWTRGSGNTIYF.